The clone carrying this TCR beta chain appeared many times. What it binds is unknown. The sample belongs to a study of Graves' ophthalmopathy and Graves' hyperthyroidism. General observations from the study: The blood repertoire also included most expanded thyroid clonotypes above 0.001 frequency. Its predictions of ophthalmopathy progression gave the model around 71% sensitivity and approximately 72% specificity.

The germline V and J ends were trimmed by 8 bases and 2 bases, with 14 bases remaining between them. This CDR3 is built from 13 residues. Germline CDR1 is DFQATT and CDR2 is SNEGSKA (reference sequence). Other autoimmune diseases, uncontrolled infections, pregnancy or lactation ruled patients out of participation. Diagnosis relied on clinical symptoms, serum thyroxine, TRAb, thyroid ultrasound and orbital computed tomography. TCR beta CDR3 regions were amplified from RNA transcripts. The authors performed first-round RT-PCR with HTBI primers and then a second-round multiplex PCR. TCRdb itself ran the multiplex PCR reads through MiXCR, one entry per CDR3 protein. The sample gives 300,000 or so distinct CDR3 sequences, roughly 17% of which show up once; over 9% is in the top ten.

The chain uses TRBV20-1 and TRBJ2-3, with D perhaps TRBD1 (5 bases). Sequencing was carried out using peripheral blood. This TCR derives from an adult man with Graves' ophthalmopathy. The CDR3 coding sequence is TGCAGTATCCCCAGGGTGTTCACAGATACGCAGTATTTT. It codes for CSIPRVFTDTQYF.